This passage covers 8 T cell receptor beta chains from one sample sequenced in a study of PD-1 and CTLA-4 blockade in melanoma. Only in-frame clones appear in the TCRdb table, and some are missing; sequencing was by immunoSEQ multiplex PCR. This sample has more than 15,000 clones; roughly 70% occur once, and the top ten carry roughly 15%. The sequencing used CD8+ T cells from peripheral blood, collected from a patient given anti-PD-1 treatment. Source of these receptors: a human donor with melanoma.

The chain carries TRBV19 and TRBJ2-7; TRBD2 agrees at 11 bases. CDR1 is LNHDA and CDR2 is SQIVND in the germline V gene (reference sequence). After removal of 6 bases from V and 4 bases from J, the junction contained 5 bases not matched to a gene. This CDR3 has 14 residues. The CDR3 is CASSLAGGRYEQYF. In DNA form, the CDR3 reads TGTGCCAGTAGCTTAGCGGGAGGGAGATACGAGCAGTACTTC. The entire variable domain, with the rest obtained from reference TRBV19 and TRBJ2-7, is as follows: DGGITQSPKYLFRKEGQNVTLSCEQNLNHDAMYWYRQDPGQGLRLIYYSQIVNDFQKGDIAEGYSVSREKKESFPLTVTSAQKNPTAFYLCASSLAGGRYEQYFGPGTRLTVT.

This chain connects TRBV19 to TRBJ1-2; D gene unclear. Germline CDR1 LNHDA, CDR2 SQIVND (reference sequence). The germline V and J ends were trimmed by 5 bases and 8 bases, with 15 bases remaining between them. The CDR3 runs 13 residues. CDR3 region: CASSLSLVYGYTF. DNA of the CDR3: TGTGCCAGTAGTTTGAGCCTTGTATACGGCTACACCTTC.

The gene calls are TRBV19 and TRBJ2-7, with D perhaps TRBD1 or TRBD2 (5 bases each). Trimming took 3 bases from V and 6 from J, leaving 15 bases between them. The germline gives CDR1 LNHDA, CDR2 SQIVND (reference sequence). The CDR3 contains 14 residues. The CDR3 nucleotides read TGTGCCAGTAGTATCTCACCCGGGACGGGCGAGCAGTACTTC. Its translation: CASSISPGTGEQYF.

This rearrangement joins TRBV14 to TRBJ2-7; D unresolved. V gave up 0 bases and J gave up 10 bases, with 10 bases separating them. Germline V gene data show CDR1 as SGHDN and CDR2 as FVKESK. This CDR3 spans 12 amino acids. CDR3 sequence (DNA): TGTGCCAGCAGCCAAGAAGGAAGGCACCAGTACTTC. Its translation is CASSQEGRHQYF.

This clone was observed once. This rearrangement joins TRBV2 to TRBJ2-1; D is perhaps TRBD1 (6 bases). Germline V gene data show CDR1 as SNHLY and CDR2 as FYNNEI. The V gene lost 6 bases and the J gene lost 9 bases, with 12 bases spanning the gap. This CDR3 region has 12 residues. The CDR3 DNA reads as TGTGCCAGCAGAGCCACAGGGACTGAGCAGTTCTTC. It encodes CASRATGTEQFF.

This rearrangement joins TRBV7-6 to TRBJ2-7, with D perhaps matching TRBD1 or TRBD2 (5 bases each). The CDR3 covers 16 residues. Germline CDR1 is SGHVS and CDR2 is FNYEAQ. The V and J ends lost 4 bases and 2 bases respectively, with 18 bases between them. The CDR3 loop is CASSSGLRDGTYEQYF. CDR3 bases: TGTGCCAGCAGCTCCGGACTTCGGGACGGTACCTACGAGCAGTACTTC.

This clone was picked up a small number of times. This sequence joins TRBV2 and TRBJ1-5; D is perhaps TRBD1 (6 bases). V was shortened by 2 bases and J by 0 bases, with 14 bases between the two germline ends. CDR1 is SNHLY and CDR2 is FYNNEI in the germline V gene. The CDR3 totals 17 residues. The CDR3 nucleotides read TGTGCCAGCAGTGAATATGAAAGGGGACATAGCAATCAGCCCCAGCATTTT. It encodes CASSEYERGHSNQPQHF.

The V and J genes are TRBV6-1 and TRBJ2-7, with D unclear. CDR3 length equals 14 residues. CDR1 is MNHNS and CDR2 is SASEGT in the germline V gene. Trimming removed 1 base at V and 5 bases at J, with 12 bases between. The chain's CDR3 is CASSEGLSSNEQYF. The CDR3 nucleotides read TGTGCCAGCAGTGAAGGTCTATCAAGCAACGAGCAGTACTTC.